Reported below is one TCR beta chain. The antigen remains undetermined. The PCR ran on 60 Vbeta and 13 Jbeta primers. Only in-frame clones appear in the TCRdb table, and some are missing; sequencing was by immunoSEQ multiplex PCR. The sample has some 140,000 clones; about four fifths are singletons. This CDR3 has 16 amino acids. V was shortened by 4 bases and J by 5 bases, with 17 bases between the two germline ends. CDR1 and CDR2 (germline): SGHTA, FQGTGA. The data stem from a study of cytomegalovirus exposure and HLA in healthy donors. Findings and caveats of the study: About 87% or about 30% of the time was how often most TCR beta V segments were productive, according to an earlier analysis. Common viral pathogens seemed, in a later analysis, to connect with several of the most significant clusters.

The chain recombines TRBV7-3 with TRBJ2-2, with D possibly being TRBD1 (5 bases). Material: PBMCs. The sequence was collected from a male donor in good health and CMV-seropositive. Written as DNA, the CDR3 is TGTGCCAGCAGCTCCCCACGACAGCTTCTGACCGGGGAGCTGTTTTTT. This sequence encodes CASSSPRQLLTGELFF.